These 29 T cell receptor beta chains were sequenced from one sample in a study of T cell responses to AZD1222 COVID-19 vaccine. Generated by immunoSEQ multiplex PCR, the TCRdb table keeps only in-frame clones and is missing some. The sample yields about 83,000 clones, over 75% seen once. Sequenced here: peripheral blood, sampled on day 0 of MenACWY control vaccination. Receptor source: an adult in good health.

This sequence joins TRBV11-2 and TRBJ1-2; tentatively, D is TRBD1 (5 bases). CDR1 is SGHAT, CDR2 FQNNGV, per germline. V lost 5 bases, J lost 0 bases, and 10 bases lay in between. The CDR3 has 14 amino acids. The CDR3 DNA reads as TGTGCCAGCAGCCGGGACGGGCCTAACTATGGCTACACCTTC. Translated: CASSRDGPNYGYTF. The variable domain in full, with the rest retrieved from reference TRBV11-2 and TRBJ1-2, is EAGVAQSPRYKIIEKRQSVAFWCNPISGHATLYWYQQILGQGPKLLIQFQNNGVVDDSQLPKDRFSAERLKGVDSTLKIQPAKLEDSAVYLCASSRDGPNYGYTFGSGTRLTVV.

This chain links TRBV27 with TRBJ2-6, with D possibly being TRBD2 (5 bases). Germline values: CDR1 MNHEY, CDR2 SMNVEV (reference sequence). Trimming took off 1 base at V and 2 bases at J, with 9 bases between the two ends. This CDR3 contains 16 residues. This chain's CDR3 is CASSLLRVPGANVLTF. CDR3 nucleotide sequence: TGTGCCAGCAGTTTATTGCGGGTTCCTGGGGCCAACGTCCTGACTTTC.

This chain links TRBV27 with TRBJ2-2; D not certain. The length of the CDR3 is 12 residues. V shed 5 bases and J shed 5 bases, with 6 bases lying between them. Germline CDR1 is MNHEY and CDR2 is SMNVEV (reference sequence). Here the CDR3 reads CASSLGTGELFF. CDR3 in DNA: TGTGCCAGCAGTCTCGGGACCGGGGAGCTGTTTTTT.

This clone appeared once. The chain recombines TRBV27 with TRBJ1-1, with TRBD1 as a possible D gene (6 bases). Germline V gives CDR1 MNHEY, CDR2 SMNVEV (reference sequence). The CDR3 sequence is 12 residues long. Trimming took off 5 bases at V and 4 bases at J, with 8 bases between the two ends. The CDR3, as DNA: TGTGCCAGCAGTCAGGACAGCACTGAAGCTTTCTTT. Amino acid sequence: CASSQDSTEAFF.

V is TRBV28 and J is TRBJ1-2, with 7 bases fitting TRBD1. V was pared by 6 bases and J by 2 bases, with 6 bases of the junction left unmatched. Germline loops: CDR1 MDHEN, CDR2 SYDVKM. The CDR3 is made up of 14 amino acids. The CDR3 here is CASSRLRGNYGYTF. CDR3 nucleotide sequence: TGTGCCAGCAGCCGCCTCAGGGGGAACTATGGCTACACCTTC.

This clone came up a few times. This CDR3 is CASSSGSWGYEQYF. CDR3 sequence (DNA): TGTGCCAGCAGTTCTGGGTCCTGGGGCTACGAGCAGTACTTC. The chain combines TRBV28 with TRBJ2-7, with D unclear. There are 14 residues in the CDR3. Germline loops: CDR1 MDHEN, CDR2 SYDVKM. Trimming cost V 4 bases and J 3 bases, with 13 bases left between them. Variable domain in full (rest from reference TRBV28 and TRBJ2-7): DVKVTQSSRYLVKRTGEKVFLECVQDMDHENMFWYRQDPGLGLRLIYFSYDVKMKEKGDIPEGYSVSREKKERFSLILESASTNQTSMYLCASSSGSWGYEQYFGPGTRLTVT.

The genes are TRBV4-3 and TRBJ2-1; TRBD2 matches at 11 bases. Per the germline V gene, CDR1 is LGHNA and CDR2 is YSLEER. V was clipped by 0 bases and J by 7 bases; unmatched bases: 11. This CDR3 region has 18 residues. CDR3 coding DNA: TGCGCCAGCAGCCAAGAGTGGCGTAGCGGGAGGGCCGGGAATGAGCAGTTCTTC. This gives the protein CASSQEWRSGRAGNEQFF.

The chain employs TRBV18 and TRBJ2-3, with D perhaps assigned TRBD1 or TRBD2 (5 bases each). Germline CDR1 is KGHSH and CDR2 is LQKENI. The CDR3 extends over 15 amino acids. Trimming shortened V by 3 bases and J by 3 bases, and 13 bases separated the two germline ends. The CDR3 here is CASSPVLEGTDTQYF. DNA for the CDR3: TGTGCCAGCTCACCGGTTCTAGAGGGGACAGATACGCAGTATTTT. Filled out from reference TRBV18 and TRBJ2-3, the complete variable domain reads NAGVMQNPRHLVRRRGQEARLRCSPMKGHSHVYWYRQLPEEGLKFMVYLQKENIIDESGMPKERFSAEFPKEGPSILRIQQVVRGDSAAYFCASSPVLEGTDTQYFGPGTRLTVL.

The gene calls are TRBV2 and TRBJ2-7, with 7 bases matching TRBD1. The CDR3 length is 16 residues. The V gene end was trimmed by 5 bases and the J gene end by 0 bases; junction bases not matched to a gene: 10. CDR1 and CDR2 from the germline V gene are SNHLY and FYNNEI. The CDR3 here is CASSLLRTGSSYEQYF. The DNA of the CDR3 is TGTGCCAGCAGTCTCCTCCGGACAGGATCCTCCTACGAGCAGTACTTC.

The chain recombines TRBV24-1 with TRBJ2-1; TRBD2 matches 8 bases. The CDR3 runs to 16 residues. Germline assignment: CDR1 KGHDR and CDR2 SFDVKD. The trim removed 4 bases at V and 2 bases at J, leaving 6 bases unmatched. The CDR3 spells CATSDTTSGTYNEQFF. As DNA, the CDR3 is TGTGCCACCAGTGACACCACTAGCGGAACCTACAATGAGCAGTTCTTC.

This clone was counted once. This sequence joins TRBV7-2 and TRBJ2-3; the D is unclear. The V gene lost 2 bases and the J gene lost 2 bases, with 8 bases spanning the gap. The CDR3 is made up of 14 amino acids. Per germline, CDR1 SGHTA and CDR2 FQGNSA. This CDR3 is CASSLRVHTDTQYF. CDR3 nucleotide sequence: TGTGCCAGCAGCTTAAGGGTCCACACAGATACGCAGTATTTT.

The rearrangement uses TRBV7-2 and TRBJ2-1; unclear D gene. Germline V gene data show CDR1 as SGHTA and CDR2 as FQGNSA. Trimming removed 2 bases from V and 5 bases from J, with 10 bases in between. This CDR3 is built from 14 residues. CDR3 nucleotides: TGTGCCAGCAGCTTACGGGTTGGAGACAATGAGCAGTTCTTC. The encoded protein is CASSLRVGDNEQFF.

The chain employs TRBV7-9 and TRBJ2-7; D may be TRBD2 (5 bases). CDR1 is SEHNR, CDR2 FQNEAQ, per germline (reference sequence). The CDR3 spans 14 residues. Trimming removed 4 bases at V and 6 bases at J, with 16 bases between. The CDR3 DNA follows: TGTGCCAGCAGCTCCCTGCTGACTATACGCGAGCAGTACTTC. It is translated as CASSSLLTIREQYF. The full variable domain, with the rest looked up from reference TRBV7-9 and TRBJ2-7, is DTGVSQNPRHKITKRGQNVTFRCDPISEHNRLYWYRQTLGQGPEFLTYFQNEAQLEKSRLLSDRFSAERPKGSFSTLEIQRTEQGDSAMYLCASSSLLTIREQYFGPGTRLTVT.

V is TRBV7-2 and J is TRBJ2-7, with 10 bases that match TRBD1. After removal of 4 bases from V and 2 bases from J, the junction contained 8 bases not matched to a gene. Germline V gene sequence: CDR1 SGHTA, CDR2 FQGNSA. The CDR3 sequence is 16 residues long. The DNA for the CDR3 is TGTGCCAGCAGCTCAGACAGGGGGCGCGACGCCTACGAGCAGTACTTC. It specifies CASSSDRGRDAYEQYF. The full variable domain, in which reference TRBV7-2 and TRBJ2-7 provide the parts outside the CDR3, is GAGVSQSPSNKVTEKGKDVELRCDPISGHTALYWYRQSLGQGLEFLIYFQGNSAPDKSGLPSDRFSAERTGGSVSTLTIQRTQQEDSAVYLCASSSDRGRDAYEQYFGPGTRLTVT.

DNA of the CDR3: TGTGCCAGTAGTCGACTGACTAGCGACTACGAGCAGTACTTC. Translating gives CASSRLTSDYEQYF. This sequence joins TRBV19 and TRBJ2-7; 8 bases are shared with TRBD2. The V segment lost 5 bases and the J segment 3 bases; nucleotides outside the gene matches: 6. Germline V gene data show CDR1 as LNHDA and CDR2 as SQIVND (reference sequence). The CDR3 is 14 amino acids.

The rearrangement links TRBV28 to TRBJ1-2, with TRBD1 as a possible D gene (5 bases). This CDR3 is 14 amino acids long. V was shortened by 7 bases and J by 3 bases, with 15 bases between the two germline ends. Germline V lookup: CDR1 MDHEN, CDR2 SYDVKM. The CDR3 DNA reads TGTGCCAGCAACTCGCCTCAGGGAGACTATGGCTACACCTTC. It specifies CASNSPQGDYGYTF.

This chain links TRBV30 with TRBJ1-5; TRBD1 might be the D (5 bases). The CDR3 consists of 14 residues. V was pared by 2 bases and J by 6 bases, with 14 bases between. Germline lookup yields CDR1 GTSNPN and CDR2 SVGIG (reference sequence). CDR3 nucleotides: TGTGCCTGGAGTCGGCAGGGCGGTTCTCAGCCCCAGCATTTT. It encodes CAWSRQGGSQPQHF.

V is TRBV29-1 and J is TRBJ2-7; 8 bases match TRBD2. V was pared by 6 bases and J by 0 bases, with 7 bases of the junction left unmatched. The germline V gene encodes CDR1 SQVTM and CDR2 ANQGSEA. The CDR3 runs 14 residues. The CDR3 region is CSVASAGDSYEQYF. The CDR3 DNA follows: TGCAGCGTCGCTTCAGCGGGAGACTCCTACGAGCAGTACTTC.

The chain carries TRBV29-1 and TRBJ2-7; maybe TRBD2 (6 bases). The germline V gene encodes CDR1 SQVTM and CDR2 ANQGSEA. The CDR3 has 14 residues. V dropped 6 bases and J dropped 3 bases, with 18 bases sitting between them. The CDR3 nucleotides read TGCAGCGTCGTCACCGGGACTTCTTTCTACGAGCAGTACTTC. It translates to CSVVTGTSFYEQYF.

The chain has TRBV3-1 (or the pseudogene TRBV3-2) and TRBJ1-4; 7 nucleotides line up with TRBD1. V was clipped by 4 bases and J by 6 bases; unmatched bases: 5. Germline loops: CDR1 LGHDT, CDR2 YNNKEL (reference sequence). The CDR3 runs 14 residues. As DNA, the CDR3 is TGTGCCAGCAGCCTAAGGGGGCAGCATGAAAAACTGTTTTTT. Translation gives CASSLRGQHEKLFF.

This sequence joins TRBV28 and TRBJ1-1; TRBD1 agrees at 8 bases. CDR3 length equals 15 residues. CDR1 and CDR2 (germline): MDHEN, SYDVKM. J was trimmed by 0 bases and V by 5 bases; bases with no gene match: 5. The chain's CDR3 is CASSRTGKVNTEAFF. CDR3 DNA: TGTGCCAGCAGTCGGACAGGGAAAGTGAACACTGAAGCTTTCTTT. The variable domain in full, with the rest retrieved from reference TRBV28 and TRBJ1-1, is DVKVTQSSRYLVKRTGEKVFLECVQDMDHENMFWYRQDPGLGLRLIYFSYDVKMKEKGDIPEGYSVSREKKERFSLILESASTNQTSMYLCASSRTGKVNTEAFFGQGTRLTVV.

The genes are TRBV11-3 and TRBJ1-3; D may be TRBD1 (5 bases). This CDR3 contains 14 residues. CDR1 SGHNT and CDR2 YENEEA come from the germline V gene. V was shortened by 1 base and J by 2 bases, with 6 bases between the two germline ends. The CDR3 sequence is CASSLGGAGNTIYF. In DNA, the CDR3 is TGTGCCAGCAGCTTAGGAGGGGCTGGAAACACCATATATTTT. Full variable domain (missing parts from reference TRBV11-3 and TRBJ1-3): EAGVVQSPRYKIIEKKQPVAFWCNPISGHNTLYWYLQNLGQGPELLIRYENEEAVDDSQLPKDRFSAERLKGVDSTLKIQPAELGDSAVYLCASSLGGAGNTIYFGEGSWLTVV.

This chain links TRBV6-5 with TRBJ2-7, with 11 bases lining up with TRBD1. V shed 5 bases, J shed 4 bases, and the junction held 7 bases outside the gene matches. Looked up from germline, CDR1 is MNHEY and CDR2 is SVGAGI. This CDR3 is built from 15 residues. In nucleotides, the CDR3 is TGTGCCAGCAGTCCTTACGGGACAGGGGGATACGAGCAGTACTTC. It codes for CASSPYGTGGYEQYF.

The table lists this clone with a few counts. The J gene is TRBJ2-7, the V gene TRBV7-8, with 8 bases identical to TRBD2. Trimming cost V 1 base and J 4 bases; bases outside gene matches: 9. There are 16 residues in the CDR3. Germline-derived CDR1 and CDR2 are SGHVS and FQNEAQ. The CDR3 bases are TGTGCCAGCAGCTTAGAGTGGGACACTAGCGGTTACGAGCAGTACTTC. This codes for CASSLEWDTSGYEQYF.

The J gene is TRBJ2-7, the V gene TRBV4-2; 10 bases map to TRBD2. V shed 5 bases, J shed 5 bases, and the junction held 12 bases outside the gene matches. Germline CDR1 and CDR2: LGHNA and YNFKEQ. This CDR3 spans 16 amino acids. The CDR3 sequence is CASSSQGGLASHEQYF. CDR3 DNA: TGTGCCAGCAGCTCACAAGGGGGACTAGCGAGCCACGAGCAGTACTTC.

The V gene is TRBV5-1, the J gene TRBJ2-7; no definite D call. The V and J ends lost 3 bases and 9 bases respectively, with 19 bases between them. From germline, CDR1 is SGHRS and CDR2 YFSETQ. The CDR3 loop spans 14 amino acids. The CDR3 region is CASSYQDDSSRQYF. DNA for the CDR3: TGCGCCAGCAGCTACCAGGACGATTCATCTCGGCAGTACTTC.

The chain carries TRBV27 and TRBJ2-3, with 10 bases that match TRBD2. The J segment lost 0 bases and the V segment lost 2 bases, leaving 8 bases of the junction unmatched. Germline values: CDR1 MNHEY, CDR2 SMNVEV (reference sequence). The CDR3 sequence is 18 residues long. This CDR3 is CASSLVSSGRASTDTQYF. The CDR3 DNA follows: TGTGCCAGCAGTTTAGTGTCGAGCGGGAGGGCTAGCACAGATACGCAGTATTTT.

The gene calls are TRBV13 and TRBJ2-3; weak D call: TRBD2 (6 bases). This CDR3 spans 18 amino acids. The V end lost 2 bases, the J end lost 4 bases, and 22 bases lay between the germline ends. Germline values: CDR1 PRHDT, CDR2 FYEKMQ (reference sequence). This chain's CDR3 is CASSLKFLVGGDSDTQYF. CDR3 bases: TGTGCCAGCAGCTTAAAGTTTCTGGTGGGAGGCGATTCAGATACGCAGTATTTT. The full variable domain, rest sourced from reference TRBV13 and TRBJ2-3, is AAGVIQSPRHLIKEKRETATLKCYPIPRHDTVYWYQQGPGQDPQFLISFYEKMQSDKGSIPDRFSAQQFSDYHSELNMSSLELGDSALYFCASSLKFLVGGDSDTQYFGPGTRLTVL.

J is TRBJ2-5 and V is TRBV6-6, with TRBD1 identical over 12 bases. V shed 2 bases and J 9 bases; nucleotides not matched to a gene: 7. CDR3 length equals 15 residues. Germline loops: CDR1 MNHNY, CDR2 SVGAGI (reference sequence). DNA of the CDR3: TGTGCCAGCAGTTACGAGGGACAGGGGGCTGTGGCCCAGTACTTC. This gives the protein CASSYEGQGAVAQYF.